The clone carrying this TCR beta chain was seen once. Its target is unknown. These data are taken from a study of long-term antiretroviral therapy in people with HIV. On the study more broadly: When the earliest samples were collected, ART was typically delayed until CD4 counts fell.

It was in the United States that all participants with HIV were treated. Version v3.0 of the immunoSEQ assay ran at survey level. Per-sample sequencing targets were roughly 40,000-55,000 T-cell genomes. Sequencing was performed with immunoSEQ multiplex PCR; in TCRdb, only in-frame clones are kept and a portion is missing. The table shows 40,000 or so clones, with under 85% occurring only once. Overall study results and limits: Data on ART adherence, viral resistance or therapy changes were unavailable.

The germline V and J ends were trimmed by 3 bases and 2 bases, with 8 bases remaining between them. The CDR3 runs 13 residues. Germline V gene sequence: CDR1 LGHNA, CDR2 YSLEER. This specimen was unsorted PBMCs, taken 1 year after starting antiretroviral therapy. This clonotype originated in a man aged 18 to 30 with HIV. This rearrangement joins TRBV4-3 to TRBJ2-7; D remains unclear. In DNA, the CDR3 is TGCGCCAGCAGCCAGGACCCCACCTACGAGCAGTACTTC. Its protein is CASSQDPTYEQYF.